One and the same sample provided the 2 T cell receptor beta chains below, sequenced in a study of blood T cell repertoires in COVID-19. Using immunoSEQ multiplex PCR, the repertoire was profiled, and TCRdb retains in-frame clones only, with some absent. Among some 400,000 clones listed, 87% were seen once. The sequencing input was PBMCs or T cells enriched from blood (not recorded which). These receptor sequences come from a man between 25 and 39 years old who had recovered from COVID-19.

This chain uses TRBV6-5 with TRBJ1-2; TRBD1 is a possible D gene (5 bases). There are 15 residues in the CDR3. Germline loops: CDR1 MNHEY, CDR2 SVGAGI. Trimming removed 0 bases at V and 4 bases at J, with 12 bases between. CDR3 amino acids: CASSYSAGRTYGYTF. DNA for the CDR3: TGTGCCAGCAGTTACTCGGCGGGACGGACCTATGGCTACACCTTC.

The chain links TRBV20-1 to TRBJ2-7, with 8 bases identical to TRBD1. Germline CDR1 reads DFQATT; CDR2 reads SNEGSKA (reference sequence). There are 15 residues in the CDR3. J gave up 0 bases and V 3 bases, and 7 bases lay outside the gene matches. The CDR3 DNA sequence: TGCAGTGCTAGTGGGACAGGCCCAAGCTCCTACGAGCAGTACTTC. Translating it yields CSASGTGPSSYEQYF.